This T cell receptor (beta chain) originates from a study of blood T cell repertoires in COVID-19. On the study more broadly: Sites in the United States, Italy and Spain provided acute and convalescent COVID-19 samples. Sample material is recorded as cDNA or gDNA derived from T cells, B-cell-depleted T cells, or PBMCs.

Per the authors' pipeline: Amplification from reference gene primers served as the basis for estimated nucleated cell counts. The method was immunoSEQ multiplex PCR; TCRdb's version includes in-frame clones alone and lacks a portion of them. That table furnishes V, J and clone size, whereas the DNA furnished D and trimming. Of approximately 150,000 clones in the sample, roughly 85% are singletons; the top ten hold about 2.6%. Deletions cut 1 base from V and 0 bases from J, with 4 bases between. The CDR3 totals 14 residues. Germline CDR1 reads LGHDT; CDR2 reads YNNKEL (reference sequence). Sequenced material: peripheral blood. This TCR was recovered from a human donor with acute or convalescent COVID-19. The donor label of this sample is uncertain. This chain connects TRBV3-1 (or the pseudogene TRBV3-2) to TRBJ1-5; D not resolved. In DNA form, the CDR3 reads TGTGCCAGCAGCCAAGGTTATAGCAATCAGCCCCAGCATTTT. It is translated as CASSQGYSNQPQHF.